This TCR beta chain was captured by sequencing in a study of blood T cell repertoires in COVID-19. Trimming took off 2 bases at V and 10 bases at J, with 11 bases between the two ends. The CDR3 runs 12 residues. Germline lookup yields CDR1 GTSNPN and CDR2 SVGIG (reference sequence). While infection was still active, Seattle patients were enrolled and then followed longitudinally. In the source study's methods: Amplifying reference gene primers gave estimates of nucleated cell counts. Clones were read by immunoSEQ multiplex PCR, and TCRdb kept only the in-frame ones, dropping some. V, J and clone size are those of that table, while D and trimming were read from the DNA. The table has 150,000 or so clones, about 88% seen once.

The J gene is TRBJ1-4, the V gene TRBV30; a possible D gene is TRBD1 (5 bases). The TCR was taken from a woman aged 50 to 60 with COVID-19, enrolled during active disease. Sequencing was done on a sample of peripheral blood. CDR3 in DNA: TGTGCCTGGAGTCGGGGGGAAGGAAAACTGTTTTTT. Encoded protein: CAWSRGEGKLFF.